A single sample gave rise to the 32 T cell receptor beta chains below, sequenced in a study of Graves' ophthalmopathy and Graves' hyperthyroidism. RNA served as the template for amplifying TCR beta CDR3 regions. First-round RT-PCR with HTBI primers preceded a second-round multiplex PCR. TCRdb analysed the multiplex PCR reads with MiXCR anew, one entry per CDR3 protein. The repertoire holds over a million distinct CDR3 sequences, with about 36% as singletons. Sequencing was performed on peripheral blood or thyroid tissue (not recorded which). Receptors originate from an adult man with Graves' hyperthyroidism.

This clonotype was seen many times. The chain uses TRBV19 and TRBJ1-4; D call uncertain. The CDR3 is 16 amino acids. The germline gives CDR1 LNHDA, CDR2 SQIVND (reference sequence). V lost 4 bases, J lost 0 bases, and 12 bases lay in between. CDR3 in amino acids: CASSTGPAATNEKLFF. DNA of the CDR3: TGTGCCAGTAGTACCGGGCCTGCTGCAACTAATGAAAAACTGTTTTTT. Drawing the rest from reference TRBV19 and TRBJ1-4, the complete variable domain is DGGITQSPKYLFRKEGQNVTLSCEQNLNHDAMYWYRQDPGQGLRLIYYSQIVNDFQKGDIAEGYSVSREKKESFPLTVTSAQKNPTAFYLCASSTGPAATNEKLFFGSGTQLSVL.

At least ten counts were recorded for this clonotype. V is TRBV7-9 and J is TRBJ1-4; D is unresolved. This CDR3 region has 15 residues. V was pared by 4 bases and J by 0 bases, with 9 bases between. Germline V gene data show CDR1 as SEHNR and CDR2 as FQNEAQ (reference sequence). Here the CDR3 reads CASSSGRATNEKLFF. CDR3 sequence (DNA): TGTGCCAGCAGCTCCGGCAGAGCAACTAATGAAAAACTGTTTTTT.

In its sample, this clonotype was seen many times. V is TRBV7-2 and J is TRBJ1-2, with D possibly being TRBD1 (6 bases). Germline V lookup: CDR1 SGHTA, CDR2 FQGNSA. V gave up 5 bases and J gave up 4 bases, with 17 bases separating them. The CDR3 loop spans 15 amino acids. As DNA, the CDR3 is TGTGCCAGCAGCCCCGAGTCGACAGGCGTCTATGGCTACACCTTC. It translates to CASSPESTGVYGYTF.

The genes are TRBV5-1 and TRBJ2-5; D perhaps matches TRBD1 (6 bases). V was shortened by 4 bases and J by 5 bases, with 15 bases between the two germline ends. The CDR3 sequence is 14 residues long. Germline-derived CDR1 and CDR2 are SGHRS and YFSETQ. The CDR3 DNA reads TGCGCCAGCAGCCCAACCAGGACAGTGGAGACCCAGTACTTC. This gives the protein CASSPTRTVETQYF.

V usage is TRBV20-1 and J usage is TRBJ1-1; the D gene is possibly TRBD1 (5 bases). The V gene's germline CDR1 is DFQATT and CDR2 SNEGSKA (reference sequence). Deletions cut 1 base from V and 8 bases from J, with 14 bases between. The CDR3 has 13 amino acids. This chain's CDR3 is CSARGGRQREAFF. Written as DNA, the CDR3 is TGCAGTGCTAGAGGGGGCAGGCAACGAGAAGCTTTCTTT.

The sample holds many counts of this clonotype. V and J are TRBV19 and TRBJ2-5; possible D gene TRBD1, 6 bases. This CDR3 is built from 12 residues. CDR1 is LNHDA and CDR2 is SQIVND in the germline V gene (reference sequence). V was clipped by 11 bases and J by 5 bases, with 15 bases between them. The chain's CDR3 is CASMGAWETQYF. Written as DNA, the CDR3 is TGTGCCTCAATGGGGGCCTGGGAGACCCAGTACTTC.

This clonotype was recorded at least ten times. The chain carries TRBV12-3 or TRBV12-4 and TRBJ1-2; D unresolved. The CDR3 contains 11 residues. V was trimmed by 3 bases and J by 6 bases, leaving 5 bases between them. CDR3 in DNA: TGTGCCAGCAGTTTCGGGGATGGCTACACCTTC. Protein: CASSFGDGYTF.

This chain uses TRBV18 with TRBJ1-5; D uncertain. The V end was cut by 2 bases, the J end by 2 bases, with 10 bases between. In germline, CDR1 is KGHSH, CDR2 LQKENI. This CDR3 spans 15 amino acids. The CDR3 DNA follows: TGTGCCAGCTCACCAGGGGAGTCCCGCAATCAGCCCCAGCATTTT. Its protein is CASSPGESRNQPQHF.

The chain employs TRBV15 and TRBJ1-3, with TRBD1 matching over 8 bases. V was pared by 6 bases and J by 7 bases, with 5 bases of the junction left unmatched. This CDR3 comprises 13 residues. Germline V CDR1 and CDR2: LNHNV, YYDKDF (reference sequence). CDR3 loop: CATRGRGRNTIYF. The DNA of the CDR3 is TGTGCCACCAGAGGCAGGGGGCGGAACACCATATATTTT.

To note about this clonotype: It may be a read error: a sequence one base away is much more abundant. The chain is built from TRBV10-3 and TRBJ1-5, with D unclear. Germline CDR1 ENHRY, CDR2 SYGVKD. This CDR3 is built from 14 residues. The CDR3 sequence is CATSVSWSNQPQHF. CDR3 sequence (DNA): TGTGCCACCAGTGTTTCATGGAGCAATCAGCCCCAGCATTTT.

This clonotype appeared many times. The chain combines TRBV7-9 with TRBJ1-6; D may be TRBD1 (5 bases). The CDR3 covers 17 residues. Germline CDR1 is SEHNR and CDR2 is FQNEAQ (reference sequence). V lost 6 bases and J 6 bases, leaving 21 bases between the germline ends. The CDR3 coding sequence is TGTGCCAGCAGTCAGAAAGGTGGCGGCAGGGTTAATTCACCCCTCCACTTT. This encodes CASSQKGGGRVNSPLHF.

This clonotype was seen a handful of times. The chain recombines TRBV7-8 with TRBJ2-5; D ambiguous. The length of the CDR3 is 16 residues. Germline V gives CDR1 SGHVS, CDR2 FQNEAQ. V was trimmed by 6 bases and J by 2 bases, leaving 19 bases between them. CDR3 DNA sequence: TGTGCCAGCAGGGGCATAACGGCCAGCAGACAAGAGACCCAGTACTTC. It specifies CASRGITASRQETQYF.

This clonotype occurred many times. This chain connects TRBV29-1 to TRBJ1-1, with no clear D. Germline V gene data show CDR1 as SQVTM and CDR2 as ANQGSEA. Trimming pared 5 bases from V and 6 bases from J, leaving 7 bases between. The CDR3 runs to 10 residues. The CDR3 region has the DNA TGCAGCGTTCTGGAGCCTGAAGCTTTCTTT. It translates to CSVLEPEAFF.

The V and J genes are TRBV9 and TRBJ1-1, with D perhaps matching TRBD1 (6 bases). Trimming took 0 bases from V and 5 from J, leaving 20 bases between them. The germline gives CDR1 SGDLS, CDR2 YYNGEE. The CDR3 spans 17 residues. CDR3 DNA: TGTGCCAGCAGCGTAGGGGGGGGGGCGCGGGGTGTAACTGAAGCTTTCTTT. Translation gives CASSVGGGARGVTEAFF.

The CDR3 protein is CAISDWDSLLNYGYTF. The DNA of the CDR3 is TGTGCCATCAGTGATTGGGACAGTCTTTTAAACTATGGCTACACCTTC. The chain carries TRBV10-3 and TRBJ1-2; 7 positions match TRBD1. CDR3 length equals 16 residues. V shed 3 bases and J 2 bases; nucleotides not matched to a gene: 9. Germline values: CDR1 ENHRY, CDR2 SYGVKD.

This clonotype was seen ten or more times. This rearrangement joins TRBV7-2 to TRBJ1-1, with 9 nucleotides matching TRBD1. Per the germline V gene, CDR1 is SGHTA and CDR2 is FQGNSA. The CDR3 consists of 15 residues. The junction had 4 bases not matched to a gene; V was cut back by 5 bases and J by 0 bases. CDR3 coding DNA: TGTGCCAGCAGCAAACAGGGGGCAATGAACACTGAAGCTTTCTTT. It yields the protein CASSKQGAMNTEAFF.

This chain links TRBV20-1 with TRBJ2-5; 7 bases match TRBD1. Losses at the gene ends were 6 bases for V and 4 bases for J; bases not matched to a gene: 8. Germline V gene data show CDR1 as DFQATT and CDR2 as SNEGSKA (reference sequence). The CDR3 contains 13 residues. The CDR3 sequence is CSAATGVSETQYF. CDR3 in DNA: TGCAGTGCAGCCACAGGGGTTTCAGAGACCCAGTACTTC.

This clonotype was counted at least ten times. The J gene is TRBJ1-3, the V gene TRBV29-1, with D maybe TRBD1 (6 bases). This CDR3 is 15 amino acids long. The germline V gene encodes CDR1 SQVTM and CDR2 ANQGSEA. V lost 0 bases to trimming and J lost 4 bases, with 13 bases between them. In DNA, the CDR3 is TGCAGCGTTGAAGATACTCAGGGGTTCGGAAACACCATATATTTT. This gives the protein CSVEDTQGFGNTIYF.

V usage is TRBV5-5 and J usage is TRBJ2-7; 12 positions agree with TRBD1. The CDR3 is 14 residues long. J lost 8 bases, V lost 4 bases, and 7 bases had no gene match. Germline V gene data show CDR1 as SGHKS and CDR2 as YYEKEE (reference sequence). The CDR3 region has the DNA TGTGCCAGCAGCCCGCCGGGACAGGGGGCTAAGCAGTACTTC. Protein sequence: CASSPPGQGAKQYF.

CDR3 protein: CASERTGGGYTF. CDR3 DNA sequence: TGTGCCAGTGAAAGGACAGGGGGTGGCTACACCTTC. The chain uses TRBV7-9 and TRBJ1-2; TRBD1 aligns across 10 bases. V dropped 9 bases and J dropped 7; count of bases not matched to a gene: 5. CDR1 is SEHNR and CDR2 is FQNEAQ in the germline V gene (reference sequence). This CDR3 comprises 12 residues.

This clonotype showed up just a few times. The V call is TRBV4-2, the J call TRBJ2-5; the match to TRBD2 covers 8 bases. Germline CDR1 and CDR2: LGHNA and YNFKEQ. V trimming: 3 bases; J trimming: 5 bases; junction bases outside the gene matches: 11. This CDR3 spans 16 amino acids. CDR3 nucleotides: TGTGCCAGCAGCCAGGTAGCGGGAACCCCGGGGGAGACCCAGTACTTC. Protein: CASSQVAGTPGETQYF.

This sequence joins TRBV2 and TRBJ1-5; perhaps TRBD1 as D (6 bases). V lost 8 bases, J lost 5 bases, and 13 bases lay in between. CDR1 is SNHLY, CDR2 FYNNEI, per germline. The CDR3 runs 13 residues. The CDR3 bases are TGTGCCAGCCAGATCCAGGGGCATCAGCCCCAGCATTTT. Amino acids: CASQIQGHQPQHF. The complete variable domain, with remaining parts taken from reference TRBV2 and TRBJ1-5, reads EPEVTQTPSHQVTQMGQEVILRCVPISNHLYFYWYRQILGQKVEFLVSFYNNEISEKSEIFDDQFSVERPDGSNFTLKIRSTKLEDSAMYFCASQIQGHQPQHFGDGTRLSIL.

At least ten counts were recorded for this clonotype. The genes are TRBV7-8 and TRBJ2-5; D perhaps matches TRBD2 (5 bases). From germline, CDR1 is SGHVS and CDR2 FQNEAQ. There are 16 residues in the CDR3. V was cut by 1 base and J by 4 bases, with 16 bases left in between. The CDR3 loop reads CASSLGWVGVSETQYF. The CDR3 DNA reads as TGTGCCAGCAGCTTAGGATGGGTGGGAGTGTCAGAGACCCAGTACTTC.

This clonotype was observed at least ten times. The rearrangement links TRBV10-3 to TRBJ2-5; 7 bases agree with TRBD2. Losses at the gene ends were 10 bases for V and 4 bases for J; bases not matched to a gene: 12. CDR1 and CDR2 (germline): ENHRY, SYGVKD. This CDR3 region has 14 residues. The CDR3: CATGEREGPETQYF. The CDR3 DNA reads TGTGCCACCGGGGAGCGGGAAGGTCCAGAGACCCAGTACTTC.

This clonotype was observed at least ten times. The V call is TRBV30, the J call TRBJ1-5, with D unresolved. The V end lost 1 base, the J end lost 6 bases, and 10 bases lay between the germline ends. The CDR3 spans 13 residues. Germline V gene data show CDR1 as GTSNPN and CDR2 as SVGIG (reference sequence). CDR3 protein: CAWSGGGGQPQHF. The CDR3 DNA reads TGTGCCTGGAGTGGGGGAGGCGGTCAGCCCCAGCATTTT. Variable domain in full (rest from reference TRBV30 and TRBJ1-5): SQTIHQWPATLVQPVGSPLSLECTVEGTSNPNLYWYRQAAGRGLQLLFYSVGIGQISSEVPQNLSASRPQDRQFILSSKKLLLSDSGFYLCAWSGGGGQPQHFGDGTRLSIL.

Only a few counts were recorded for this clonotype. This sequence joins TRBV7-8 and TRBJ2-2, with D uncertain. Trimming shortened V by 6 bases and J by 4 bases, and 9 bases separated the two germline ends. CDR1 is SGHVS and CDR2 is FQNEAQ in the germline V gene. The CDR3 has 13 residues. The CDR3 reads CASSIIGTGELFF. Here the CDR3 DNA reads TGTGCCAGCAGTATCATTGGCACCGGGGAGCTGTTTTTT.

This clonotype has just a few counts. The rearrangement links TRBV7-2 to TRBJ2-2; D is possibly TRBD2 (7 bases). The CDR3 spans 15 residues. The V gene's germline CDR1 is SGHTA and CDR2 FQGNSA. V dropped 10 bases and J dropped 4 bases, with 19 bases sitting between them. As DNA, the CDR3 is TGTGCCACCCCGGCGGGGGCAGGGGCCACCGGGGAGCTGTTTTTT. Its translation: CATPAGAGATGELFF.

At least ten counts were recorded for this clonotype. The chain combines TRBV4-1 with TRBJ1-6, with 7 bases matching TRBD1. Germline CDR1 is MGHRA and CDR2 is YSYEKL. V lost 6 bases to trimming and J lost 7 bases; unmatched junction nucleotides: 6. This CDR3 spans 14 amino acids. CDR3 nucleotides: TGCGCCAGCAGTCGACAGGGCGGAAATTCACCCCTCCACTTT. Translation: CASSRQGGNSPLHF.

This clonotype has a count of ten or more. The rearrangement links TRBV15 to TRBJ2-2, with a weak D call TRBD2 (6 bases). V lost 5 bases and J 5 bases, leaving 21 bases between the germline ends. Looked up from germline, CDR1 is LNHNV and CDR2 is YYDKDF (reference sequence). The CDR3 totals 17 residues. CDR3 sequence (DNA): TGTGCCACCAGCGAGGCAGCAGGCCGGAGGGGTACCGGGGAGCTGTTTTTT. It is translated as CATSEAAGRRGTGELFF.

With regard to this clonotype: A much larger clonotype is one base distant, so this may be a read error. The chain carries TRBV9 and TRBJ2-5, with D tentatively TRBD1 (5 bases). There are 15 residues in the CDR3. CDR1 is SGDLS, CDR2 YYNGEE, per germline. In nucleotides, the CDR3 is TGTGTCAGCAGCGTAGTTCCAGGGATCGAAGAGACCCAGTACTTC. It translates to CVSSVVPGIEETQYF.

This clonotype came up many times. The rearrangement links TRBV7-9 to TRBJ1-4; D is undetermined. Germline CDR1 SEHNR, CDR2 FQNEAQ (reference sequence). The germline V and J ends were trimmed by 5 bases and 0 bases, with 13 bases remaining between them. CDR3 length: 16 amino acids. The CDR3 DNA is TGTGCCAGCAGCATTAAGACACTTACAACTAATGAAAAACTGTTTTTT. Its translation: CASSIKTLTTNEKLFF.

This clonotype was detected only a few times. The CDR3 loop reads CASRGLAGENTGELFF. The CDR3 DNA follows: TGTGCCAGTAGGGGACTAGCGGGGGAAAACACCGGGGAGCTGTTTTTT. The chain employs TRBV19 and TRBJ2-2, with 14 bases aligning to TRBD2. The ends lost 6 bases at V and 2 bases at J; junction bases unmatched: 2. Germline loops: CDR1 LNHDA, CDR2 SQIVND (reference sequence). The CDR3 extends over 16 amino acids. The whole variable domain, filled in from reference TRBV19 and TRBJ2-2, reads DGGITQSPKYLFRKEGQNVTLSCEQNLNHDAMYWYRQDPGQGLRLIYYSQIVNDFQKGDIAEGYSVSREKKESFPLTVTSAQKNPTAFYLCASRGLAGENTGELFFGEGSRLTVL.